This T cell receptor (beta chain) was observed in a study of Ad26.COV2.S vaccination and SARS-CoV-2 variants. About the research overall: Administration of Ad26.COV2.S was intramuscular, either once or twice 56 days apart. Study-wide findings and caveats: It was vaccine recipients, not placebo recipients, who had the higher spike-specific TCR breadth.

The CDR3 loop spans 15 amino acids. In germline, CDR1 is LGHNT, CDR2 FRNRAP. V lost 1 base and J 0 bases, leaving 7 bases between the germline ends. Note on this clone: The antigen is undetermined.

TCRdb keeps only in-frame clones here, not all; method: immunoSEQ multiplex PCR. The table lists about 350,000 clones, 88% of them singletons, with 6.4% in the top ten. Treatment reported: roughly 18 received Ad26.COV2.S at low or high dose, single or two shots; 5 received placebo; per-sample allocation not given. On day 63 after the first injection, vaccine and placebo recipients gave samples. The sample here was peripheral blood, taken in a trial of Ad26.COV2.S vaccine versus placebo. This clonotype was obtained from a person aged 18-60 years who received the Ad26.COV2.S COVID-19 vaccine or a placebo. The gene calls are TRBV12-5 and TRBJ1-3; the D gene is possibly TRBD1 (5 bases). The CDR3 spells CASGLAGGSGNTIYF. As DNA, the CDR3 is TGTGCTAGTGGTTTGGCCGGGGGCTCTGGAAACACCATATATTTT.